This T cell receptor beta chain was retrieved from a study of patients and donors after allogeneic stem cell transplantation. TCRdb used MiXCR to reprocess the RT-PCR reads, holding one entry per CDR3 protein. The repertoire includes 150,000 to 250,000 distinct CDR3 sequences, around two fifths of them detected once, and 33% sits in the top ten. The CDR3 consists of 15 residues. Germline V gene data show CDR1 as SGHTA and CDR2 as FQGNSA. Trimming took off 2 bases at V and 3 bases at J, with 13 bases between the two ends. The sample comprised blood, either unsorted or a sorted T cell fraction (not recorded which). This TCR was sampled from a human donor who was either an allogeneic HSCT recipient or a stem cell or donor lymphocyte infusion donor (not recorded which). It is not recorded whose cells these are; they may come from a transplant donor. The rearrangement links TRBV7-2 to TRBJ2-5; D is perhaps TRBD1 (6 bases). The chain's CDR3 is CASSLRCAGEETQYF. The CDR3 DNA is TGTGCCAGCAGCTTAAGGTGCGCAGGGGAAGAGACCCAGTACTTC.